This T cell receptor (beta chain) originates from a study of T cell responses to AZD1222 COVID-19 vaccine. Study-wide results and caveats: White British people made up most donors, females outnumbered males, and clonal diversity was possibly underestimated. Two AZD1222 doses significantly raised spike-specific TCR breadth and depth over controls.

Details on this clone: Its target is unknown.

TCRdb's copy holds only in-frame clones and misses some; the assay was immunoSEQ multiplex PCR. The repertoire consists of roughly 72,000 clones, with approximately 89% occurring once and the leading ten covering about a tenth. V lost 0 bases and J lost 7, with 10 bases in between. Germline V gene lookup returns CDR1 SGHNT and CDR2 YYREEE (reference sequence). CDR3 length: 13 residues. Sample: peripheral blood, taken 28 days after the second dose of the MenACWY control vaccine. The rearrangement uses TRBV5-4 and TRBJ1-1; perhaps TRBD1 as D (5 bases). The sequence was collected from an adult who received the MenACWY meningococcal vaccine as a control. CDR3 amino acids: CASSLDRTFEAFF. CDR3 DNA sequence: TGTGCCAGCAGCTTGGACAGGACGTTTGAAGCTTTCTTT.